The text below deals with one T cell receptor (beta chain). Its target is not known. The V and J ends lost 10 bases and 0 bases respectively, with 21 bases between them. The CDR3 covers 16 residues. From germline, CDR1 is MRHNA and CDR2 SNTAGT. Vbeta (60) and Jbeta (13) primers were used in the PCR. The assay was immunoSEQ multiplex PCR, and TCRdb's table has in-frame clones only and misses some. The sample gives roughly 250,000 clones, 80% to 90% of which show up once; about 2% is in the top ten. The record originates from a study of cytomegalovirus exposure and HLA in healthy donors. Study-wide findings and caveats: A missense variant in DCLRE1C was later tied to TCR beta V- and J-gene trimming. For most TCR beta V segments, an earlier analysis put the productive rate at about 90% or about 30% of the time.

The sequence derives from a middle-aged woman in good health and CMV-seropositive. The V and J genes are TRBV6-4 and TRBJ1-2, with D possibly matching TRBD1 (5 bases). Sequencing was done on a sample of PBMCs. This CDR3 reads CATQPTTGAPNYGYTF. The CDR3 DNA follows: TGTGCCACACAACCCACTACAGGTGCGCCTAACTATGGCTACACCTTC.